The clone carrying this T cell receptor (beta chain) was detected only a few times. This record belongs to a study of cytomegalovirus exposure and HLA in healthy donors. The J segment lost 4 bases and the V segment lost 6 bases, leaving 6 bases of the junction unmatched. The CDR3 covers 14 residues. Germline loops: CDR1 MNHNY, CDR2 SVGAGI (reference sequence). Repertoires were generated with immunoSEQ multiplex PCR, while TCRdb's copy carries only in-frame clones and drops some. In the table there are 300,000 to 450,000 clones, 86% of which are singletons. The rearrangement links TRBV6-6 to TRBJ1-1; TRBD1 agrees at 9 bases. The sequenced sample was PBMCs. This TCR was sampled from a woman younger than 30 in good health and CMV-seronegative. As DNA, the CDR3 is TGTGCCAGCAGGGCCGGGACAGGGTTCACTGAAGCTTTCTTT. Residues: CASRAGTGFTEAFF.